The sequence of this T cell receptor (beta chain) was determined in a study of T cell responses to AZD1222 COVID-19 vaccine. CDR3 length: 13 amino acids. The V and J ends lost 6 bases and 5 bases respectively, with 13 bases between them. The germline gives CDR1 MDHEN, CDR2 SYDVKM. On this clone itself: Its target is not known.

Study findings and constraints: The donor cohort was predominantly white British with a female majority, and clonal diversity may have been underestimated.

Profiled with immunoSEQ multiplex PCR; TCRdb holds only in-frame clones, not every one. The data contain about 79,000 clones, around 92% of them singletons. The rearrangement uses TRBV28 and TRBJ2-5; D might be TRBD2 (7 bases). The TCR was taken from an adult in good health. The specimen comprised peripheral blood, sampled on day 0 of MenACWY control vaccination. DNA of the CDR3: TGTGCCAGCAGCGGGGGGCATGGGGAGACCCAGTACTTC. Its translation is CASSGGHGETQYF.